The clone carrying this TCR beta chain was observed at least ten times. Its cognate antigen is unknown. This entry comes from a study of read filtering for tumor transcriptome and immune sequencing. Study-level background: Mean patient age was roughly 72 years, range roughly 40 to 85; approximately 17 male, roughly 14 female.

Findings and caveats of the study: Correlation between methods rose after single-read clonotypes were removed.

This library used 300 to 450 ng RNA and molecular barcoded adaptors spanning alpha/delta and beta/gamma chains. In TCRdb, the reads were re-called with MiXCR into one record per CDR3 protein. In the table there are nearly 60,000 distinct CDR3 sequences, about 12% of which are singletons. This TCR was sampled from a donor aged 40 or over with multiple myeloma. The sequenced material came from a population of CD138-negative cells sorted from bone marrow.

DNA of the CDR3: TGTGCCAGCAGCTCCGGACAGGGGGCATTGGCTGAAGCTTTCTTT. As protein: CASSSGQGALAEAFF. This chain links TRBV5-5 with TRBJ1-1; 11 bases are shared with TRBD1. CDR1 is SGHKS and CDR2 is YYEKEE in the germline V gene (reference sequence). The CDR3 covers 15 residues. The junction had 7 bases not matched to a gene; V was cut back by 3 bases and J by 6 bases. Together with reference TRBV5-5 and TRBJ1-1, the CDR3 gives the full variable domain: DAGVTQSPTHLIKTRGQQVTLRCSPISGHKSVSWYQQVLGQGPQFIFQYYEKEERGRGNFPDRFSARQFPNYSSELNVNALLLGDSALYLCASSSGQGALAEAFFGQGTRLTVV.